The text below deals with one TCR beta chain. After removal of 2 bases from V and 0 bases from J, the junction contained 19 bases not matched to a gene. In germline, CDR1 is MRHNA, CDR2 SNTAGT. The CDR3 spans 20 residues. The data were obtained in a study of T cells in Graves' hyperthyroidism and ophthalmopathy. Study-wide context: Peripheral blood was obtained at initial diagnosis, preceding any treatment.

The source of the PBMCs was less than 12 ml of fresh peripheral blood. It was RNA transcripts that yielded the amplified TCR beta CDR3 regions. Primed by the HTBI set, a first-round RT-PCR was run on the TCR CDR3. Via MiXCR, TCRdb re-called the multiplex PCR reads, giving one row per CDR3 protein. The table has more than 250,000 distinct CDR3 sequences, 15% seen once; the top ten hold around 30%. The source is a woman between 45 and 60 years old with Graves' hyperthyroidism that later progressed to Graves' ophthalmopathy. Source material: blood. The rearrangement joins TRBV6-4 to TRBJ2-7; 7 bases fit TRBD1. The CDR3 nucleotides read TGTGCCAGCAGTGACGACCAAGAGCCACCCCAGGGGGTTGGCTCCTACGAGCAGTACTTC. Amino acid sequence: CASSDDQEPPQGVGSYEQYF.